The next 8 T cell receptor beta chains were all read from a single sample in a study of blood T cells in healthy people across ages. Sample-barcoded 5' priming and a J-beta primer mix drove a second PCR of roughly 7 to 11 cycles. Each CDR3 protein gets one entry after TCRdb re-called the 5' RACE reads with MiXCR. Among about 620,000 distinct CDR3 sequences listed, under 25% were seen once. The sequencing sample was made of blood. These receptors originate from a man in his 70s in good health.

This sequence joins TRBV7-8 and TRBJ2-5, with unresolved D. Germline V CDR1 and CDR2: SGHVS, FQNEAQ. With 1 base removed from V and 2 bases from J, the gap between germline ends came to 11 bases. The CDR3 is 15 amino acids. CDR3 sequence (DNA): TGTGCCAGCAGCTTAGTGAACAATCGACAAGAGACCCAGTACTTC. This encodes CASSLVNNRQETQYF. The full variable domain, completed using reference TRBV7-8 and TRBJ2-5, is GAGVSQSPRYKVAKRGQDVALRCDPISGHVSLFWYQQALGQGPEFLTYFQNEAQLDKSGLPSDRFFAERPEGSVSTLKIQRTQQEDSAVYLCASSLVNNRQETQYFGPGTRLLVL.

V and J are TRBV28 and TRBJ2-7, with D perhaps TRBD2 (6 bases). V lost 4 bases to trimming and J lost 0 bases, with 22 bases between them. In germline, CDR1 is MDHEN, CDR2 SYDVKM. The CDR3 spans 18 residues. The CDR3 loop reads CASSSYFTIDGSSYEQYF. CDR3 DNA: TGTGCCAGCAGTTCCTACTTTACGATCGACGGGAGCTCCTACGAGCAGTACTTC.

This clonotype occurred many times. The V and J genes are TRBV14 and TRBJ2-1; TRBD2 matches at 15 bases. The CDR3 covers 18 residues. Trimming at V came to 3 bases and at J to 7 bases, leaving 10 bases not matched to a gene. Germline CDR1 and CDR2: SGHDN and FVKESK. CDR3 nucleotides: TGTGCCAGCAGCCACGCTTGGGGGACTAGCGGGAGGAGGAATGAGCAGTTCTTC. Residues: CASSHAWGTSGRRNEQFF.

This clonotype was observed a few times. V and J are TRBV28 and TRBJ2-5, with D possibly matching TRBD1 (8 bases). The CDR3 has 13 residues. CDR1 is MDHEN and CDR2 is SYDVKM in the germline V gene. Trimming shortened V by 6 bases and J by 9 bases, and 17 bases separated the two germline ends. CDR3 residues: CASRPGQGGAQYF. CDR3 sequence (DNA): TGTGCCAGCAGACCTGGACAGGGAGGGGCCCAGTACTTC.

This clonotype was seen a handful of times. The rearrangement links TRBV2 to TRBJ2-5; possible D gene TRBD1, 6 bases. The CDR3 sequence is 15 residues long. Germline V gene data show CDR1 as SNHLY and CDR2 as FYNNEI. V lost 1 base, J lost 5 bases, and 14 bases lay in between. CDR3 region: CASSEGGWGQETQYF. For the CDR3, the DNA is TGTGCCAGCAGTGAAGGCGGTTGGGGGCAGGAGACCCAGTACTTC.

The V and J genes are TRBV7-2 and TRBJ1-4, with D possibly matching TRBD1 (5 bases). Germline V gives CDR1 SGHTA, CDR2 FQGNSA. V was shortened by 6 bases and J by 1 base, with 12 bases between the two germline ends. This CDR3 has 15 residues. The CDR3 loop is CASSPGRKTNEKLFF. CDR3 in DNA: TGTGCCAGCAGTCCGGGACGGAAAACTAATGAAAAACTGTTTTTT.

This clonotype showed up many times. J is TRBJ2-1 and V is TRBV4-3, with D possibly matching TRBD2 (5 bases). There are 19 residues in the CDR3. Germline CDR1 LGHNA, CDR2 YSLEER. The V and J ends lost 0 bases and 0 bases respectively, with 18 bases between them. This CDR3 reads CASSQDMTGSGSSYNEQFF. Written as DNA, the CDR3 is TGCGCCAGCAGCCAAGATATGACCGGAAGCGGAAGCTCCTACAATGAGCAGTTCTTC.

This clonotype turned up a few times. The chain couples TRBV5-6 to TRBJ1-5; D remains unclear. Per the germline V gene, CDR1 is SGHDT and CDR2 is YYEEEE. This CDR3 comprises 13 residues. Trimming left V 0 bases short and J 3 bases short, with 4 bases between. In nucleotides, the CDR3 is TGTGCCAGCAGCTTGGGGCACAATCAGCCCCAGCATTTT. Amino acids: CASSLGHNQPQHF.